Sequencing of this T cell receptor beta chain was carried out in a study of T cell responses to AZD1222 COVID-19 vaccine (dated by TCRdb to the early 2020s). About the study as a whole: TCR sequencing covered over 230 trial participants: 200 to 220 given two doses of AZD1222 and 26 given two doses of MenACWY control vaccine. Trial participants were enrolled by age into subgroups of 18-55, 56-69 and 70-plus years, and roughly 150, 30 and 60 TCR-sequenced participants, respectively, were included in these subgroups. Broad study findings and their caveats: Only a handful of AZD1222 recipients were SARS-CoV-2 seropositive at baseline, limiting conclusions about previously exposed vaccinees. Nearly half of unique spike-specific TCRs reportedly recognized epitopes outside regions mutated in the B.1.351 and B.1.1.7 variants. No day 14 peak-response samples were available, so repertoires were characterized only after the peak T cell response. In the small 56-69-year group, the increase in depth fell short of significance, most likely because of low power. CD4 TCRs associated with the vaccine covered the entire spike protein, and the dominant responses were in regions 160-218 and 743-854. After two AZD1222 doses, spike-specific TCR breadth and depth were significantly higher than at day 0 and than in MenACWY recipients. Participants were mostly white British and included more females than males, and it was suggested by the authors that clonal diversity may have been underestimated.

In this sample, this clone turned up a few times. Its antigen is not yet known. No base qualities exist here, and no much larger clone lies one base off it. The time point label corresponds to: about 28 days (+/-7) after the second vaccine dose. AZD1222 recipients with second doses at about 4 weeks or about 12 weeks were pooled, because spike-specific TCR depth and breadth did not differ between schedules. Vaccinee samples were obtained from the UK trials COV001 and COV002, which included a single-blind randomized controlled phase 2/3 trial of AZD1222 (ChAdOx1 nCoV-19) in healthy adults. For TCRbeta chain sequencing, PBMC samples were collected from trial participants at day 0 and at day 28 after the second dose. The CDR3 regions of human TCRbeta chains were analyzed by immunosequencing. The study's own analysis went as follows. TCRs in the repertoires were matched against a reference library of SARS-CoV-2-specific TCRs that had been generated with the MIRA antigen-specificity platform. Breadth was defined as the fraction of unique TCRs that were SARS-CoV-2-associated. Depth was defined as the fraction of total T cells that were SARS-CoV-2-associated. Using the MIRA data, each spike-specific TCR was mapped to the spike region that the TCR reacts to and placed in a CD4 or CD8 class. Log10-transformed breadth and depth values were compared by one-way ANOVA with Sidak's multiple comparisons tests. Held by TCRdb, this immuneACCESS table contains in-frame sequences only and omits some clones. Under half of the omission traces to an unresolved V gene where checked; the cause of the rest is unknown. V, J and clone size are taken as reported in that table, and D and trimming were inferred from the DNA itself. This sample has 95,000 to 100,000 clones in its table, and about nine tenths of those were observed once. The top ten clonotypes cover 16% of the sample.

Measured from the cysteine to the phenylalanine, the CDR3 is 17 residues long. The CDR3 DNA has 51 bases and is translated from base 1. V is trimmed back by 2 bases and J by 3 bases, and the junction contains 9 bases that no gene match accounts for. The CDR1 and CDR2 encoded by the germline V gene are SGHTA and FQGNSA. This sequence uses TRBV7-2 and TRBJ1-3; 8 central nucleotides agree with TRBD1. This specimen consisted of peripheral blood, obtained 28 days after the second AZD1222 dose. This clonotype was obtained from an adult who received the AZD1222 COVID-19 vaccine. The DNA is TGTGCCAGCAGCTTATATTTGGCAGGGGGCAGTGGAAACACCATATATTTT. The resulting protein is CASSLYLAGGSGNTIYF.